The 14 T cell receptor beta chains reported below all come from one sample, sequenced in a study of molecular identifiers for immune sequencing clone quantification (dated by TCRdb to between 2017 and 2018). Library preparation employed PCR. This sample was sequenced with a NextSeq 500. TCRdb reanalyzed the raw reads on its own, using fastp at Q25 for trimming and MiXCR for clone calling, and kept in-frame beta chains. Each entry merges the rows of one CDR3 protein and shows their most common DNA and genes. Across this sample there are about half a million distinct CDR3 sequences, with roughly 26% seen only once. 0.7% to 0.9% of the sample is in the top ten clones. The sample consisted of naive CD8+ T cells from blood, with Jurkat cell RNA spiked in. The cell subset or site label, read with the paper, signifies: FACS-sorted CD8+CD4-CCR7+CD45RA+ naive T cells. The receptors stem from a human donor in good health. Some libraries in this study had Jurkat cell RNA spiked in.

In this sample, this clonotype turned up many times. This chain connects TRBV4-3 to TRBJ2-6; D not certain. Deletions cut 1 base from V and 0 bases from J, with 10 bases between. Germline loops: CDR1 LGHNA, CDR2 YSLEER. This CDR3 comprises 17 residues. The CDR3 is CASSQGAAGSGANVLTF. As DNA, the CDR3 is TGCGCCAGCAGCCAAGGAGCAGCTGGCTCTGGGGCCAACGTCCTGACTTTC.

In its sample, this clonotype was seen a few times. This chain connects TRBV5-4 to TRBJ2-1; 9 bases are shared with TRBD2. The CDR3 extends over 13 amino acids. V lost 0 bases and J lost 14; bases outside the gene matches: 6. Germline V gene sequence: CDR1 SGHNT, CDR2 YYREEE (reference sequence). CDR3 region: CASSLGGGRAEFF. The CDR3 DNA reads as TGTGCCAGCAGCTTGGGAGGCGGGAGGGCCGAGTTCTTC.

This clonotype was counted many times. The J gene is TRBJ1-2, the V gene TRBV12-3 or TRBV12-4; no definite D call. The V end was cut by 3 bases, the J end by 3 bases, with 8 bases between. The CDR3 extends over 13 amino acids. CDR3 in amino acids: CASSFPYDYGYTF. The CDR3 DNA reads as TGTGCCAGCAGTTTCCCCTATGACTATGGCTACACCTTC.

This CDR3 reads CASSEDYDEQFF. DNA for the CDR3: TGTGCCAGCAGCGAGGACTATGACGAGCAGTTCTTC. This rearrangement joins TRBV7-8 to TRBJ2-7, with TRBD2 as a possible D gene (6 bases). Gene TRBJ2-1 matches the end of the DNA better, so the J call may be wrong. Per germline, CDR1 SGHVS and CDR2 FQNEAQ. The CDR3 extends over 12 amino acids.

The table lists this clonotype with many counts. CDR3 amino acids: CASRLGQFDLAFF. The CDR3 region has the DNA TGTGCCAGCAGGCTTGGACAGTTTGATTTAGCTTTCTTT. V usage is TRBV12-3 or TRBV12-4 and J usage is TRBJ1-1; maybe TRBD1 (6 bases). V lost 6 bases, J lost 10 bases, and 18 bases lay in between. The CDR3 consists of 13 residues.

The chain has TRBV6-1 and TRBJ1-5, with D possibly TRBD1 on 6 matching bases. The CDR3 covers 17 residues. CDR1 MNHNS and CDR2 SASEGT come from the germline V gene. Trimming left V 4 bases short and J 0 bases short, with 16 bases between. The CDR3 DNA reads TGTGCCAGCAGTGTACCGTACAGGGAGTTTAGCAATCAGCCCCAGCATTTT. Its protein is CASSVPYREFSNQPQHF.

Turning to this clonotype: One base away lies a much larger clone, so this may be a sequencing read error. The chain uses TRBV29-1 and TRBJ2-7; D is perhaps TRBD2 (6 bases). Trimming took 2 bases from V and 6 from J, leaving 17 bases between them. Per the germline V gene, CDR1 is SQVTM and CDR2 is ANQGSEA. CDR3 size: 14 residues. The chain's CDR3 is CSVEWSDLGGEQYF. CDR3 DNA sequence: TGCAGCGTTGAATGGTCTGATCTGGGGGGCGAGCAGTACTTC.

With regard to this clonotype: This clone may be a read error of a much larger clone one base away. The chain carries TRBV7-9 and TRBJ2-7; the match to TRBD2 covers 10 bases. The length of the CDR3 is 16 residues. Germline CDR1 reads SEHNR; CDR2 reads FQNEAQ (reference sequence). The CDR3 coding sequence is TGTGCCCGCAGCTTAGCGGAAAAGCGGGGGGGCCGCGAGCAGTACTTC. Residues: CARSLAEKRGGREQYF.

This clonotype was seen more than once but under ten times. This chain joins TRBV27 and TRBJ1-2; no firm D call. V was cut by 0 bases and J by 4 bases, with 9 bases left in between. The CDR3 has 14 residues. The germline V gene encodes CDR1 MNHEY and CDR2 SMNVEV (reference sequence). Here the CDR3 reads CASSLSGLGYGYTF. In DNA, the CDR3 is TGTGCCAGCAGTTTATCTGGGTTAGGCTATGGCTACACCTTC.

This clonotype was observed a few times. The gene calls are TRBV4-3 and TRBJ2-7; 9 bases are a match to TRBD2. CDR1 LGHNA and CDR2 YSLEER come from the germline V gene. This CDR3 contains 17 residues. Trimming cost V 1 base and J 3 bases; bases outside gene matches: 10. The CDR3 sequence: CASSQALSGTSFYEQYF. In DNA form, the CDR3 reads TGCGCCAGCAGCCAAGCCCTTTCCGGGACTAGCTTCTACGAGCAGTACTTC.

On this clonotype: A read error may produce the germline difference seen at one junction end. The chain couples TRBV19 to TRBJ2-3, with D maybe TRBD1 (5 bases). The CDR3 is made up of 15 amino acids. Germline assignment: CDR1 LNHDA and CDR2 SQIVND (reference sequence). CDR3 loop: CASNILGQGSDTQYF. The CDR3 DNA reads TGTGCCAGTAATATATTGGGGCAGGGTTCAGATACGCAGTATTTT.

The chain links TRBV4-3 to TRBJ2-6; D might be TRBD2 (6 bases). V lost 1 base and J 3 bases, leaving 13 bases between the germline ends. The CDR3 spans 17 residues. The germline V gene encodes CDR1 LGHNA and CDR2 YSLEER. Written as DNA, the CDR3 is TGCGCCAGCAGCCAAGGGCCGGGAGAGAGTGGGGCCAACGTCCTGACTTTC. Translating it yields CASSQGPGESGANVLTF.

The V and J genes are TRBV28 and TRBJ2-2; TRBD1 matches 8 bases. The germline gives CDR1 MDHEN, CDR2 SYDVKM. The CDR3 length is 17 residues. V gave up 6 bases and J gave up 4 bases; unmatched junction bases: 13. DNA for the CDR3: TGTGCCAGCAGCCCCACCCGGGACAGGATACCCACCGGGGAGCTGTTTTTT. Its translation is CASSPTRDRIPTGELFF.

This chain joins TRBV10-3 and TRBJ2-5, with D maybe TRBD2 (6 bases). Trimming took off 11 bases at V and 5 bases at J, with 18 bases between the two ends. Germline V lookup: CDR1 ENHRY, CDR2 SYGVKD. This CDR3 is built from 13 residues. CDR3 sequence reads: CAVKTGLQETQYF. The CDR3 nucleotides are TGTGCCGTCAAAACGGGACTGCAGGAGACCCAGTACTTC.